These 12 T cell receptor beta chains came from one sample sequenced in a study of blood T cell repertoires in COVID-19. Sequencing was performed with immunoSEQ multiplex PCR; in TCRdb, only in-frame clones are kept and a portion is missing. The table records 200,000 to 250,000 clones, around 90% of them present only once. The sequenced sample consisted of peripheral blood. The receptor source for this set is a young woman who had recovered from COVID-19.

V gene TRBV9 combines with J gene TRBJ1-2, with unresolved D. This CDR3 comprises 12 residues. Germline CDR1 is SGDLS and CDR2 is YYNGEE. The V end lost 3 bases, the J end lost 3 bases, and 6 bases lay between the germline ends. CDR3 sequence (DNA): TGTGCCAGCAGCGGACTGGACTATGGCTACACCTTC. Translating it yields CASSGLDYGYTF.

V gene TRBV28 combines with J gene TRBJ1-1; TRBD1 is a possible D gene (5 bases). V was trimmed by 4 bases and J by 0 bases, leaving 12 bases between them. Per germline, CDR1 MDHEN and CDR2 SYDVKM. This CDR3 spans 15 amino acids. This CDR3 is CASSSLSGMNTEAFF. CDR3 DNA sequence: TGTGCCAGCAGTTCTCTGTCAGGGATGAACACTGAAGCTTTCTTT. Combining the CDR3 with reference TRBV28 and TRBJ1-1 gives the whole variable domain DVKVTQSSRYLVKRTGEKVFLECVQDMDHENMFWYRQDPGLGLRLIYFSYDVKMKEKGDIPEGYSVSREKKERFSLILESASTNQTSMYLCASSSLSGMNTEAFFGQGTRLTVV.

The chain links TRBV27 to TRBJ1-1, with D perhaps TRBD1 (6 bases). V was trimmed by 4 bases and J by 1 base, leaving 10 bases between them. The CDR3 has 14 residues. Looked up from germline, CDR1 is MNHEY and CDR2 is SMNVEV (reference sequence). CDR3 bases: TGTGCCAGCAGTTCTCTGACAGGGAACACTGAAGCTTTCTTT. Its translation is CASSSLTGNTEAFF.

The chain combines TRBV7-2 with TRBJ1-2; D is possibly TRBD1 (6 bases). Trimming pared 2 bases from V and 8 bases from J, leaving 15 bases between. CDR1 and CDR2 (germline): SGHTA, FQGNSA. The length of the CDR3 is 14 residues. CDR3 loop: CASSLQGGVEGYTF. In DNA form, the CDR3 reads TGTGCCAGCAGCTTACAAGGGGGGGTTGAGGGCTACACCTTC. The complete variable domain, with remaining parts taken from reference TRBV7-2 and TRBJ1-2, reads GAGVSQSPSNKVTEKGKDVELRCDPISGHTALYWYRQSLGQGLEFLIYFQGNSAPDKSGLPSDRFSAERTGGSVSTLTIQRTQQEDSAVYLCASSLQGGVEGYTFGSGTRLTVV.

The genes are TRBV18 and TRBJ2-5; no clear D. The V gene's germline CDR1 is KGHSH and CDR2 LQKENI. Trimming shortened V by 4 bases and J by 5 bases, and 14 bases separated the two germline ends. The CDR3 is made up of 14 amino acids. CDR3 DNA: TGTGCCAGCTCACACCTAGGCCCCGGGGAGACCCAGTACTTC. It is translated as CASSHLGPGETQYF.

J is TRBJ2-3 and V is TRBV7-9, with TRBD2 identical over 9 bases. With 1 base clipped from V and 5 bases from J, the junction kept 13 bases outside the gene matches. Germline CDR1 reads SEHNR; CDR2 reads FQNEAQ (reference sequence). The length of the CDR3 is 18 residues. CDR3 in DNA: TGTGCCAGCAGCTTAGACGGAGACCTTAGCGGGAGTGGAGATACGCAGTATTTT. Translated: CASSLDGDLSGSGDTQYF.

J is TRBJ1-1 and V is TRBV12-3 or TRBV12-4; D call uncertain. This CDR3 has 12 residues. V lost 2 bases to trimming and J lost 6 bases, with 7 bases between them. CDR3 DNA sequence: TGTGCCAGCAGTTTACGGGGATCTGAAGCTTTCTTT. Amino acid sequence: CASSLRGSEAFF.

J is TRBJ2-7 and V is TRBV5-6, with TRBD1 matching over 7 bases. Germline V CDR1 and CDR2: SGHDT, YYEEEE. The CDR3 contains 12 residues. Trimming removed 4 bases from V and 6 bases from J; junction bases left unmatched: 4. CDR3 coding DNA: TGTGCCAGCAGCCCACAGGGGACCGAGCAGTACTTC. It yields the protein CASSPQGTEQYF.

The rearrangement joins TRBV11-2 to TRBJ2-7; 10 bases align to TRBD1. The germline CDR1 and CDR2 sequences are SGHAT and FQNNGV. The CDR3 totals 15 residues. The junction had 6 bases not matched to a gene; V was cut back by 4 bases and J by 3 bases. CDR3 region: CASSSRTGGRYEQYF. CDR3 coding DNA: TGTGCCAGCAGCTCCCGGACAGGGGGTCGCTACGAGCAGTACTTC.

The chain links TRBV15 to TRBJ2-7; D is unresolved. The ends were cut back, 0 bases at V and 4 bases at J, with 10 bases in the middle. Germline CDR1 reads LNHNV; CDR2 reads YYDKDF (reference sequence). The CDR3 is 14 residues long. The CDR3 nucleotides are TGTGCCACCAGCAGAGAACCGACTCAATACGAGCAGTACTTC. Protein sequence: CATSREPTQYEQYF. The variable domain in full, completed from reference TRBV15 and TRBJ2-7, reads DAMVIQNPRYQVTQFGKPVTLSCSQTLNHNVMYWYQQKSSQAPKLLFHYYDKDFNNEADTPDNFQSRRPNTSFCFLDIRSPGLGDTAMYLCATSREPTQYEQYFGPGTRLTVT.

J is TRBJ2-5 and V is TRBV5-8; D not resolved. CDR1 is SGHTS and CDR2 is YDEGEE in the germline V gene. This CDR3 has 15 amino acids. Trimming took 0 bases from V and 4 from J, leaving 13 bases between them. The CDR3 is CASSLGSRIGETQYF. The CDR3 bases are TGTGCCAGCAGCTTGGGCTCCAGGATCGGAGAGACCCAGTACTTC.

Written as DNA, the CDR3 is TGTGCCAGCAGCCCCAGGGGGCTGGGCTATGGCTACACCTTC. This encodes CASSPRGLGYGYTF. V and J are TRBV6-5 and TRBJ1-2, with TRBD1 matching over 8 bases. Germline V gene lookup returns CDR1 MNHEY and CDR2 SVGAGI. The J segment lost 4 bases and the V segment lost 6 bases, leaving 7 bases of the junction unmatched. This CDR3 contains 14 residues.